This T cell receptor (beta chain) was obtained from a study of shared clonotypes between healthy human individuals. General study findings and limits: Clonotypes that were shared across a few donors made up roughly 5.2% of naive CD4 clonotypes. When compared with the clonotypes that were shared by all four sorted-subset donors, the non-shared clonotypes turned out to have lower generation probabilities.

It was CD45RO-negative cells, positively selected for CCR7, that made up naive CD8 cells, with terminally differentiated effector memory CD45RA+ cells excluded. Profiling relied on immunoSEQ multiplex PCR, and the TCRdb table lists in-frame clones only, not all of them. The table lists some 1,900,000 clones, about 95% of them singletons. Concerning this clone itself: Antigen: not known.

V trimming: 5 bases; J trimming: 7 bases; junction bases outside the gene matches: 9. CDR3 length equals 15 residues. CDR1 and CDR2 (germline): SGHNT, YYREEE (reference sequence). Sequenced: naive CD8+ T cells sorted from blood. This chain links TRBV5-4 with TRBJ1-6; TRBD1 matches 7 bases. This clonotype was obtained from a man aged 18 to 30 in good health. The CDR3 is CASSSPGQLNSPLHF. Written as DNA, the CDR3 is TGTGCCAGCAGTTCCCCGGGACAGCTAAATTCACCCCTCCACTTT.